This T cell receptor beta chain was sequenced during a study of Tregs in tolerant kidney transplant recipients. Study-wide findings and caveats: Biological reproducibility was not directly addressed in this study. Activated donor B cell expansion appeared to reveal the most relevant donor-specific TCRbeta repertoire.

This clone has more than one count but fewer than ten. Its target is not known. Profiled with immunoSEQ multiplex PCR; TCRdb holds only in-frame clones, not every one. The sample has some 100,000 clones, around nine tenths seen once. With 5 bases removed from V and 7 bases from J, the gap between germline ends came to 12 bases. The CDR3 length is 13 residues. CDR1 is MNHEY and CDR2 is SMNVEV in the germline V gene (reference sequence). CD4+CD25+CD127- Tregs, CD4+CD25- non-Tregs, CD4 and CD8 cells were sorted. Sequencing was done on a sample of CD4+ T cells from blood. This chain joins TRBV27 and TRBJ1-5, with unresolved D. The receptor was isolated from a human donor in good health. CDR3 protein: CASSPQPQQPQHF. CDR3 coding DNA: TGTGCCAGCAGTCCGCAACCCCAACAGCCCCAGCATTTT.